These 25 T cell receptor beta chains were all obtained from the same sample, sequenced in a study of OX40 agonist ivuxolimab in advanced cancers. Only in-frame clones appear in the TCRdb table, and some are missing; sequencing was by immunoSEQ multiplex PCR. Seen here are approximately 70,000 clones, about 83% observed once, and the top ten hold roughly 1.4%. Sequenced here: CD4+ or CD8+ T cells sorted from blood, sampled in a trial of the OX40 agonist ivuxolimab. Receptors were obtained from an adult with an advanced solid tumor such as melanoma, head and neck, liver or kidney cancer.

The chain recombines TRBV7-6 with TRBJ2-1; D is possibly TRBD1 (6 bases). CDR3 length equals 13 residues. CDR1 SGHVS and CDR2 FNYEAQ come from the germline V gene. The V and J ends lost 5 bases and 3 bases respectively, with 8 bases between them. CDR3 amino acids: CASSTRGYNEQFF. CDR3 nucleotides: TGTGCCAGCAGCACCAGGGGCTACAATGAGCAGTTCTTC.

The chain recombines TRBV28 with TRBJ2-7, with 8 bases matching TRBD1. The CDR3 is 15 residues long. With V trimmed by 5 bases and J by 1 base, 7 bases remained unmatched. Per the germline V gene, CDR1 is MDHEN and CDR2 is SYDVKM. CDR3 in amino acids: CASSPGQVGSYEQYF. The CDR3 region has the DNA TGTGCCAGCAGTCCGGGACAGGTAGGATCCTACGAGCAGTACTTC.

The V gene is TRBV7-8, the J gene TRBJ2-3, with TRBD2 as a possible D gene (5 bases). V lost 0 bases and J lost 0, with 13 bases in between. CDR1 is SGHVS and CDR2 is FQNEAQ in the germline V gene. The CDR3 is made up of 17 amino acids. CDR3 in amino acids: CASSLARTRASTDTQYF. CDR3 coding DNA: TGTGCCAGCAGCTTAGCGCGTACTAGGGCTAGCACAGATACGCAGTATTTT.

Points on this clone: The same CDR3 also results from other DNA sequences found in this sample. This chain uses TRBV7-9 with TRBJ2-3; D is ambiguous. The CDR3 consists of 14 residues. Germline V gene sequence: CDR1 SEHNR, CDR2 FQNEAQ (reference sequence). The ends were cut back, 1 base at V and 2 bases at J, with 7 bases in the middle. CDR3 protein: CASSLGGITDTQYF. CDR3 sequence (DNA): TGTGCCAGCAGCTTAGGGGGTATCACAGATACGCAGTATTTT. Based on the CDR3 plus reference TRBV7-9 and TRBJ2-3, the full variable domain is DTGVSQNPRHKITKRGQNVTFRCDPISEHNRLYWYRQTLGQGPEFLTYFQNEAQLEKSRLLSDRFSAERPKGSFSTLEIQRTEQGDSAMYLCASSLGGITDTQYFGPGTRLTVL.

CDR3 in DNA: TGCGCCAGCAGCCAAACTCGGGACCCTCAGAGACTTTACGAGCAGTACTTC. Translating gives CASSQTRDPQRLYEQYF. The J gene is TRBJ2-7, the V gene TRBV4-1, with D perhaps assigned TRBD1 or TRBD2 (5 bases each). Germline V gene sequence: CDR1 MGHRA, CDR2 YSYEKL. With 2 bases removed from V and 4 bases from J, the gap between germline ends came to 21 bases. The CDR3 loop spans 17 amino acids.

The rearrangement joins TRBV7-9 to TRBJ1-1; TRBD1 is a possible D gene (6 bases). The CDR3 loop spans 16 amino acids. Trimming stripped 7 bases from V and 2 bases from J, with 20 bases between. Germline CDR1 and CDR2: SEHNR and FQNEAQ (reference sequence). Here the CDR3 reads CASISGSGQRNTEAFF. The CDR3 DNA is TGTGCCAGCATTTCGGGCTCGGGACAAAGAAACACTGAAGCTTTCTTT.

This rearrangement joins TRBV19 to TRBJ2-3; TRBD2 aligns across 8 bases. J was trimmed by 0 bases and V by 2 bases; bases with no gene match: 4. The CDR3 consists of 16 residues. Looked up from germline, CDR1 is LNHDA and CDR2 is SQIVND (reference sequence). CDR3 loop: CASSITSGASTDTQYF. As DNA, the CDR3 is TGTGCCAGTAGTATAACTAGCGGTGCTAGCACAGATACGCAGTATTTT.

In regard to this clone: The same CDR3 is also encoded by other DNA sequences in this sample. The V and J genes are TRBV6-5 and TRBJ1-2; D uncertain. Trimming pared 2 bases from V and 4 bases from J, leaving 11 bases between. The CDR3 length is 14 residues. CDR1 and CDR2 from the germline V gene are MNHEY and SVGAGI. Here the CDR3 reads CASSYTRAGYGYTF. In nucleotides, the CDR3 is TGTGCCAGCAGTTACACCCGGGCCGGCTATGGCTACACCTTC.

This clone appeared once. The rearrangement links TRBV5-1 to TRBJ2-3; D possibly uses TRBD1 or TRBD2 (5 bases each). The V and J ends lost 3 bases and 2 bases respectively, with 7 bases between them. The CDR3 is 13 residues long. In germline, CDR1 is SGHRS, CDR2 YFSETQ. CDR3 nucleotide sequence: TGCGCCAGCAGCTGGGACGACACAGATACGCAGTATTTT. It encodes CASSWDDTDTQYF.

The chain employs TRBV2 and TRBJ1-2; weak D call: TRBD1 (5 bases). The CDR3 covers 14 residues. Germline V gene lookup returns CDR1 SNHLY and CDR2 FYNNEI. Trimming took off 5 bases at V and 7 bases at J, with 17 bases between the two ends. The CDR3 DNA reads TGTGCCAGCAGTTACGAACGGGACCCGGGTGGCTACACCTTC. As protein: CASSYERDPGGYTF.

The V and J genes are TRBV7-9 and TRBJ2-7; 9 bases fit TRBD2. This CDR3 region has 16 residues. V shed 5 bases, J shed 0 bases, and the junction held 8 bases outside the gene matches. CDR1 and CDR2 (germline): SEHNR, FQNEAQ (reference sequence). The CDR3 coding sequence is TGTGCCAGCAGCCCCCAGACTAGCGGTTACTCCTACGAGCAGTACTTC. Translating gives CASSPQTSGYSYEQYF. Full variable domain (missing parts from reference TRBV7-9 and TRBJ2-7): DTGVSQNPRHKITKRGQNVTFRCDPISEHNRLYWYRQTLGQGPEFLTYFQNEAQLEKSRLLSDRFSAERPKGSFSTLEIQRTEQGDSAMYLCASSPQTSGYSYEQYFGPGTRLTVT.

This rearrangement joins TRBV7-8 to TRBJ2-6; 12 nucleotides line up with TRBD1. V shed 0 bases, J shed 0 bases, and the junction held 3 bases outside the gene matches. Germline V CDR1 and CDR2: SGHVS, FQNEAQ. CDR3 length: 19 amino acids. CDR3 region: CASSLAGTGGLSGANVLTF. The CDR3 DNA reads TGTGCCAGCAGCTTAGCCGGGACAGGGGGCCTCTCTGGGGCCAACGTCCTGACTTTC.

This chain uses TRBV11-2 with TRBJ1-1, with TRBD1 matching over 8 bases. The V gene end was trimmed by 5 bases and the J gene end by 1 base; junction bases not matched to a gene: 6. CDR3 length: 15 residues. Germline-derived CDR1 and CDR2 are SGHAT and FQNNGV. CDR3 sequence: CASSHGTGPNTEAFF. In DNA form, the CDR3 reads TGTGCCAGCAGCCATGGGACAGGACCGAACACTGAAGCTTTCTTT. The full variable domain, in which reference TRBV11-2 and TRBJ1-1 provide the parts outside the CDR3, is EAGVAQSPRYKIIEKRQSVAFWCNPISGHATLYWYQQILGQGPKLLIQFQNNGVVDDSQLPKDRFSAERLKGVDSTLKIQPAKLEDSAVYLCASSHGTGPNTEAFFGQGTRLTVV.

The chain joins TRBV2 to TRBJ1-6; D unresolved. Trimming stripped 1 base from V and 6 bases from J, with 13 bases between. CDR3 length: 16 residues. Germline V gives CDR1 SNHLY, CDR2 FYNNEI. The CDR3 loop is CASSEVMFSLNSPLHF. For the CDR3, the DNA is TGTGCCAGCAGTGAAGTAATGTTCAGCCTTAATTCACCCCTCCACTTT.

In its sample, this clone was seen once. The chain uses TRBV6-5 and TRBJ1-1; no definite D call. The germline gives CDR1 MNHEY, CDR2 SVGAGI. This CDR3 spans 14 amino acids. The V gene lost 2 bases and the J gene lost 4 bases, with 11 bases spanning the gap. The CDR3 DNA follows: TGTGCCAGCAGTTACCGCGGCGAGGGCACTGAAGCTTTCTTT. It yields the protein CASSYRGEGTEAFF.

The V gene is TRBV5-1, the J gene TRBJ1-5, with TRBD1 matching 9 bases. The trim removed 1 base at V and 7 bases at J, leaving 3 bases unmatched. Looked up from germline, CDR1 is SGHRS and CDR2 is YFSETQ. The CDR3 spans 14 residues. DNA of the CDR3: TGCGCCAGCAGCTTGACAGGGGGCATCCAGCCCCAGCATTTT. Its protein is CASSLTGGIQPQHF.

This clone was seen more than once but under ten times. The chain uses TRBV12-2 and TRBJ1-6; TRBD1 is the table's D call and was not checked against the DNA. TRBV12-2 is labeled a pseudogene. There are 17 residues in the CDR3. The CDR3 DNA sequence: TGTGCAAGTCGCTTAGCCAGGGCGAGGCGAAATAATTCACCCCTCCACTTT. It translates to CASRLARARRNNSPLHF.

The chain employs TRBV29-1 and TRBJ1-2, with D possibly being TRBD1 (6 bases). V was cut by 2 bases and J by 8 bases, with 12 bases left in between. The CDR3 is 12 amino acids. Germline V gene lookup returns CDR1 SQVTM and CDR2 ANQGSEA. In DNA form, the CDR3 reads TGCAGCGTTGAACAGGGGAATGCGGGCTACACCTTC. Its translation is CSVEQGNAGYTF.

The J gene is TRBJ2-7, the V gene TRBV30, with 8 nucleotides matching TRBD2. The V gene's germline CDR1 is GTSNPN and CDR2 SVGIG (reference sequence). The CDR3 spans 12 residues. V shed 3 bases, J shed 7 bases, and the junction held 5 bases outside the gene matches. As DNA, the CDR3 is TGTGCCTGGAGCTCGGGGGGGCATGAGCAGTACTTC. The encoded protein is CAWSSGGHEQYF.

This chain uses TRBV5-1 with TRBJ2-2; D possibly matches TRBD1 or TRBD2 (6 bases each). CDR1 is SGHRS and CDR2 is YFSETQ in the germline V gene. Between the trimmed V and J ends, which lost 1 base and 4 bases, there was a span of 17 bases. The CDR3 length is 17 residues. CDR3 in amino acids: CASSLLGPGAGTGELFF. The CDR3 DNA is TGCGCCAGCAGCTTGTTGGGCCCGGGGGCGGGCACCGGGGAGCTGTTTTTT.

This chain links TRBV6-6 with TRBJ2-7; 7 bases are shared with TRBD1. Germline V gene sequence: CDR1 MNHNY, CDR2 SVGAGI (reference sequence). The CDR3 runs 13 residues. Trimming at V came to 2 bases and at J to 6 bases, leaving 4 bases not matched to a gene. This CDR3 is CASSYKAGGEQYF. CDR3 nucleotide sequence: TGTGCCAGCAGTTACAAGGCAGGGGGCGAGCAGTACTTC.

This clone came up once. The rearrangement links TRBV7-2 to TRBJ2-2, with TRBD1 matching over 8 bases. V shed 2 bases, J shed 1 base, and the junction held 9 bases outside the gene matches. Germline V gene data show CDR1 as SGHTA and CDR2 as FQGNSA. The CDR3 sequence is 18 residues long. The CDR3 DNA sequence: TGTGCCAGCAGCTTAATATACTACAGGGGGAGGAACACCGGGGAGCTGTTTTTT. Amino acid sequence: CASSLIYYRGRNTGELFF.

This rearrangement joins TRBV10-3 to TRBJ2-3, with D perhaps matching TRBD1 (5 bases). The V gene's germline CDR1 is ENHRY and CDR2 SYGVKD. V was cut by 7 bases and J by 1 base, with 12 bases left in between. The CDR3 is made up of 14 amino acids. This CDR3 is CAIMKGSGTDTQYF. DNA of the CDR3: TGTGCCATCATGAAGGGGTCCGGCACAGATACGCAGTATTTT.

The chain links TRBV28 to TRBJ1-1; D is possibly TRBD1 (5 bases). CDR1 is MDHEN and CDR2 is SYDVKM in the germline V gene. The CDR3 extends over 15 amino acids. V was pared by 6 bases and J by 0 bases, with 14 bases between. CDR3 loop: CASRYDGGVNTEAFF. The CDR3, as DNA: TGTGCCAGCAGATACGACGGGGGGGTGAACACTGAAGCTTTCTTT. Filled out from reference TRBV28 and TRBJ1-1, the complete variable domain reads DVKVTQSSRYLVKRTGEKVFLECVQDMDHENMFWYRQDPGLGLRLIYFSYDVKMKEKGDIPEGYSVSREKKERFSLILESASTNQTSMYLCASRYDGGVNTEAFFGQGTRLTVV.

The chain joins TRBV19 to TRBJ2-1; 8 positions agree with TRBD1. Looked up from germline, CDR1 is LNHDA and CDR2 is SQIVND (reference sequence). CDR3 length equals 14 residues. Trimming at V came to 6 bases and at J to 5 bases, leaving 6 bases not matched to a gene. The CDR3 nucleotides are TGTGCCAGTAGCAGACAGGGGCGCGACAATGAGCAGTTCTTC. Translating it yields CASSRQGRDNEQFF.